The T cell receptor (beta chain) described here comes from a study of blood T cells in healthy people across ages (dated by TCRdb to between 2015 and 2017). Context from the whole study: Template switching captured roughly one uniquely barcoded TCR beta cDNA molecule per two T cells in model experiments. For two donors (one aged 18 to 30 and one aged 80 or older), the study analyzed two additional independent replicas of 1 million unique cDNA reads from the same blood draw. To avoid experimental bias, donors of different ages were spread randomly across the sequencing lanes. To track age-related changes in TCR beta repertoire diversity, the study relied on deep sequencing normalized with unique cDNA molecular identifiers. The donors were split into four age groups: young (average about 15 years), middle-aged (nearly 40), aged (approximately 60) and long-lived (under 85).

Study-wide conclusions, independent of this receptor: Conclusive comparison of naive and antigen-experienced compartments was prevented by the profiling of bulk unsorted PBMCs. Observed TCR beta diversity correlated strongly with the percentage of naive T cells measured by flow cytometry. Estimates of total diversity based on one million sequenced T cells were considered lower bounds and underestimates. Compared with the aged group, more naive CD4+ T cells, fewer expanded clones and increased TCR diversity were shown by the long-lived group, suggesting age selection. As age increased, observed TCR beta diversity per million T cells dropped in a roughly linear way, and a significant reduction was already evident by age 40. Because donor CMV infection status was unknown, age-related changes in expanded clonotypes were potentially confounded.

The roughly 39 donors, aged roughly 6 to 100 years, were systemically healthy Caucasian individuals from Russia. Each donor gave 9 to 10 milliliters of peripheral blood, collected into EDTA-treated Vacutainer tubes. Ficoll-Paque density-gradient centrifugation was used to isolate PBMCs, with at least 7 million per sample. Trizol reagent was used to extract total RNA from PBMCs, with at least 5.5 micrograms per sample. The percentages of naive CD45RAhigh/CD27high T cells were determined by flow cytometry on a PBMC aliquot from every donor. The library was made by 5' RACE. Sequencing was performed on an Illumina HiSeq 2500. A second PCR of roughly 6 to 12 cycles was run with a J-beta primer mix and a sample-barcoded 5' primer. Each TCR beta cDNA molecule received a unique molecular identifier from a template-switch 5' adaptor carrying 12 random nucleotides. At least 2.5 million CDR3-containing paired-end reads were obtained from each sample. The Mint cDNA synthesis kit, primed by a TRBC-specific oligonucleotide, was used to synthesize first-strand cDNA from all RNA. After uracil-DNA glycosylase treatment, a first 18-cycle PCR used universal primers M1SS and BC2_uni_R on all cDNA. The paper's processing steps were these. Each sample was normalized by randomly selecting 1 million high-quality reads, each carrying a distinct molecular identifier. Instead of being binned into consensus sequences, reads with shared molecular identifiers were discarded. CDR3 identification, clonotype clustering and error correction used MiTCR with a Q25 quality threshold and the strictest error-elimination algorithm. A nonparametric unseen species model with Euler transformation was used to estimate a lower bound on total TCR beta diversity. The public reads were run again by TCRdb, first through fastp at Q25 and then through MiXCR, and only productive beta chains were kept. For every CDR3 protein sequence, its rows merge into one entry that carries the most common genes and DNA. What appears here as the V and J calls and clone size reflects TCRdb's work, not the paper's. This sample is represented by hundreds of thousands of distinct CDR3 sequences; 55% to 75% of them were singletons. The ten largest make up 20% to 25% of the sample.

About this clonotype itself: Its antigen remains unidentified. The record has no base qualities; no much larger clone is one base away.

V trim: 6 bases; J trim: 6 bases; unmatched bases: 9. The CDR3 has 15 amino acids, counting the end cysteine and phenylalanine. This entry keeps only the CDR3 DNA: 45 bases, framed from base 1. From the germline V gene, CDR1 is SNHLY and CDR2 is FYNNEI. The rearrangement combines TRBV2 with TRBJ2-1, with TRBD2 identical over 9 junction bases. The source is a man aged 30-40 years in good health. Sequenced input: blood. The nucleotide sequence is given as TGTGCCAGCAGCATCGGGACTAGCATAGTCAATGAGCAGTTCTTC. It translates to CASSIGTSIVNEQFF.